The present T cell receptor beta chain was sequenced within a study of shared clonotypes between healthy human individuals. Profiling relied on immunoSEQ multiplex PCR, and the TCRdb table lists in-frame clones only, not all of them. The sample has about 2.4 million clones, 80% to 95% seen once. V lost 7 bases, J lost 4 bases, and 12 bases stayed unmatched. Germline V lookup: CDR1 MDHEN, CDR2 SYDVKM. The CDR3 runs 15 residues. V is TRBV28 and J is TRBJ2-7; 8 nucleotides match TRBD1. The source of this sequence is a man in his late teens or twenties in good health. Some clones in this sample may be carry-over from other donors' samples. The specimen was naive CD4+ T cells from PBMCs. Subset of the sample: CD45RA+ positively selected. CDR3 in amino acids: CASNEQGASEYEQYF. CDR3 sequence (DNA): TGTGCCAGCAACGAGCAGGGGGCTAGTGAGTACGAGCAGTACTTC. Full variable domain (outside the CDR3, taken from reference TRBV28 and TRBJ2-7): DVKVTQSSRYLVKRTGEKVFLECVQDMDHENMFWYRQDPGLGLRLIYFSYDVKMKEKGDIPEGYSVSREKKERFSLILESASTNQTSMYLCASNEQGASEYEQYFGPGTRLTVT.